The TCR beta chain described here comes from a study of blood T cell repertoires in COVID-19. As for the study in general: Whether acute or convalescent, the COVID-19 samples came from the United States, Italy and Spain.

CDR1 is LNHDA and CDR2 is SQIVND in the germline V gene (reference sequence). The CDR3 spans 16 residues. With 3 bases clipped from V and 5 bases from J, the junction kept 4 bases outside the gene matches. The authors' processing: The authors estimated nucleated cell counts from reference gene primer amplification. Some clones are missing from TCRdb's copy, which holds only in-frame ones; the method was immunoSEQ multiplex PCR. The DNA was the basis for D and trimming; V, J and clone size are from that table. Here the sample spans more than 85,000 clones, approximately 90% being singletons. The sequencing input was peripheral blood. This chain uses TRBV19 with TRBJ2-2; 12 bases match TRBD2. The sequence came from a human donor in a cohort sampled during active COVID-19. The CDR3 DNA sequence: TGTGCCAGTAGTATCCCTAGCGGGAGGGCAACCGGGGAGCTGTTTTTT. This encodes CASSIPSGRATGELFF.